This is a list of T cell receptor beta chains from one sample in a study of cytomegalovirus exposure and HLA in healthy donors. Sequenced by immunoSEQ multiplex PCR; TCRdb stores in-frame clones only, minus some. The table includes tens of thousands of clones, roughly 94% detected once. The sequencing sample was made of PBMCs. These TCRs come from a man between 18 and 35 years old in good health and CMV-seropositive. Each CDR3 is given with its conserved first and last residue. Clone sizes are given selectively: once, few, many, or a class where the clone is expanded.

v_call,clone_size,cdr3_aa
TRBV9,NA,CASSVSGLLTYEQYF
TRBV5-5,NA,CASSQDRPLNEKLFF
TRBV9,once,CASSPPGTSGIGSVTQYF
TRBV7-3,NA,CASSLSGGRLHGELFF
TRBV9,few,CASSLPGTSGEQYF
TRBV9,NA,CASSGHKETNTGELFF
TRBV2,few,CASILSPSVSYEQYF
TRBV7-6,NA,CASSLYSGTNTGELFF
TRBV6-4,NA,CASRPGHFSNQPQHF
TRBV28,NA,CASSLRDYGYTF
TRBV9,NA,CASSVGSLLGEETQYF
TRBV19,NA,CASSPPGDTQYF
TRBV7-3,NA,CASSPTPGLAGEGELFF
TRBV9,NA,CASSAQTGSRNEQFF
TRBV19,NA,CASSGQAFSNQPQHF
TRBV9,once,CASGGGSGSSNEQFF
TRBV10-2,NA,CASRLAGGMGTGELFF
TRBV10-2,NA,CASSGPGLAVGNEQFF